This entry lists 22 T cell receptor beta chains sequenced from one sample in a study of blood T cell repertoires in COVID-19. The method was immunoSEQ multiplex PCR; TCRdb's version includes in-frame clones alone and lacks a portion of them. The sample shows about 220,000 clones, approximately 79% of them seen only once. Sequencing was carried out using peripheral blood. The receptors here all came from a human donor in a cohort sampled during active COVID-19.

The DNA for the CDR3 is TGTGCCAGCAGCCAATCTGCTAGCGGGAGGAGCCCACTCGAGCAGTACTTC. Its protein product is CASSQSASGRSPLEQYF. The chain has TRBV16 and TRBJ2-7; 11 bases are shared with TRBD2. V trimming: 0 bases; J trimming: 6 bases; junction bases outside the gene matches: 10. Germline lookup yields CDR1 KGHSY and CDR2 FQNENV. The CDR3 has 17 amino acids.

This rearrangement joins TRBV4-2 to TRBJ1-4; D is ambiguous. This CDR3 region has 15 residues. The V end was cut by 4 bases, the J end by 4 bases, with 13 bases between. Germline V CDR1 and CDR2: LGHNA, YNFKEQ. DNA for the CDR3: TGTGCCAGCAGCCCCCCAGGCGGGAATAATGAAAAACTGTTTTTT. It translates to CASSPPGGNNEKLFF.

V is TRBV3-1 (or the pseudogene TRBV3-2) and J is TRBJ2-7, with 9 bases identical to TRBD1. Germline V lookup: CDR1 LGHDT, CDR2 YNNKEL (reference sequence). V was pared by 1 base and J by 4 bases, with 8 bases of the junction left unmatched. There are 16 residues in the CDR3. CDR3 sequence reads: CASSQVSTGGWYEQYF. In nucleotides, the CDR3 is TGTGCCAGCAGCCAAGTCAGTACAGGGGGCTGGTACGAGCAGTACTTC.

J is TRBJ1-1 and V is TRBV4-3; D remains ambiguous. The V gene lost 4 bases and the J gene lost 5 bases, with 11 bases spanning the gap. This CDR3 has 13 residues. CDR1 is LGHNA and CDR2 is YSLEER in the germline V gene. The CDR3 bases are TGCGCCAGCAGCCCCCGACACGGAACTGAAGCTTTCTTT. It codes for CASSPRHGTEAFF.

V is TRBV19 and J is TRBJ2-7; unclear D gene. Germline V gives CDR1 LNHDA, CDR2 SQIVND (reference sequence). Trimming shortened V by 3 bases and J by 0 bases, and 6 bases separated the two germline ends. The CDR3 has 13 amino acids. The CDR3 sequence is CASSIRVSYEQYF. Here the CDR3 DNA reads TGTGCCAGTAGTATCCGGGTCTCCTACGAGCAGTACTTC.

V is TRBV7-8 and J is TRBJ2-3; TRBD1 might be the D (6 bases). The CDR3 covers 14 residues. Between the trimmed V and J ends, which lost 2 bases and 1 base, there was a span of 7 bases. Germline values: CDR1 SGHVS, CDR2 FQNEAQ. CDR3 sequence (DNA): TGTGCCAGCAGCTTATCAGGGGGCACAGATACGCAGTATTTT. As protein: CASSLSGGTDTQYF.

The rearrangement joins TRBV11-2 to TRBJ2-7; D ambiguous. Germline V gives CDR1 SGHAT, CDR2 FQNNGV. With 0 bases removed from V and 0 bases from J, the gap between germline ends came to 6 bases. CDR3 length: 14 residues. The CDR3 protein is CASSLDLGSYEQYF. The DNA for the CDR3 is TGTGCCAGCAGCTTAGATCTAGGCTCCTACGAGCAGTACTTC.

V usage is TRBV18 and J usage is TRBJ1-1; the match to TRBD1 covers 10 bases. V gave up 3 bases and J gave up 6 bases; unmatched junction bases: 7. This CDR3 comprises 15 residues. In germline, CDR1 is KGHSH, CDR2 LQKENI. CDR3 coding DNA: TGTGCCAGCTCACCTAGGACAGGGGGAACATCTGAAGCTTTCTTT. Its translation: CASSPRTGGTSEAFF.

The chain has TRBV6-1 and TRBJ2-3; tentatively, D is TRBD2 (5 bases). The CDR3 runs to 14 residues. V was shortened by 0 bases and J by 2 bases, with 6 bases between the two germline ends. Per the germline V gene, CDR1 is MNHNS and CDR2 is SASEGT. CDR3 region: CASSEAGATDTQYF. As DNA, the CDR3 is TGTGCCAGCAGTGAAGCGGGAGCCACAGATACGCAGTATTTT.

The chain carries TRBV5-6 and TRBJ1-2; D uncertain. In germline, CDR1 is SGHDT, CDR2 YYEEEE. This CDR3 region has 13 residues. V lost 0 bases and J 6 bases, leaving 9 bases between the germline ends. CDR3: CASSLEWENGYTF. The CDR3 region has the DNA TGTGCCAGCAGCTTGGAGTGGGAGAATGGCTACACCTTC. Combining the CDR3 with reference TRBV5-6 and TRBJ1-2 gives the whole variable domain DAGVTQSPTHLIKTRGQQVTLRCSPKSGHDTVSWYQQALGQGPQFIFQYYEEEERQRGNFPDRFSGHQFPNYSSELNVNALLLGDSALYLCASSLEWENGYTFGSGTRLTVV.

V usage is TRBV10-3 and J usage is TRBJ2-1; TRBD1 matches 7 bases. V lost 9 bases and J lost 5; bases outside the gene matches: 7. Germline CDR1 ENHRY, CDR2 SYGVKD. The CDR3 contains 13 residues. In DNA, the CDR3 is TGTGCCATAAGGGGGCCCGCCCACAATGAGCAGTTCTTC. The encoded protein is CAIRGPAHNEQFF.

This chain connects TRBV6-2 or TRBV6-3 to TRBJ2-7; 10 nucleotides align to TRBD1. Per germline, CDR1 MNHEY and CDR2 SVGEGT. The V and J ends lost 2 bases and 3 bases, in that order; junction bases with no gene match: 7. The CDR3 sequence is 16 residues long. Here the CDR3 DNA reads TGTGCCAGCAGTTACGGCGGGACAGGGGCTCGCTACGAGCAGTACTTC. It yields the protein CASSYGGTGARYEQYF.

J is TRBJ2-1 and V is TRBV14; 8 positions agree with TRBD2. After removal of 0 bases from V and 0 bases from J, the junction contained 4 bases not matched to a gene. Germline CDR1 and CDR2: SGHDN and FVKESK. The CDR3 is made up of 17 amino acids. CDR3 sequence reads: CASSQEVLAGSYNEQFF. For the CDR3, the DNA is TGTGCCAGCAGCCAAGAGGTGCTAGCGGGCTCCTACAATGAGCAGTTCTTC.

The chain links TRBV24-1 to TRBJ2-5; 13 nucleotides align to TRBD2. V was pared by 4 bases and J by 2 bases, with 6 bases of the junction left unmatched. The CDR3 consists of 17 residues. Germline lookup yields CDR1 KGHDR and CDR2 SFDVKD. CDR3 residues: CATSDSTSGRRQETQYF. The CDR3 bases are TGTGCCACCAGTGACTCGACTAGCGGGAGGAGGCAAGAGACCCAGTACTTC.

The chain has TRBV14 and TRBJ2-7, with 8 bases fitting TRBD2. After removal of 7 bases from V and 0 bases from J, the junction contained 5 bases not matched to a gene. The CDR3 is 14 residues long. CDR1 is SGHDN and CDR2 is FVKESK in the germline V gene. This chain's CDR3 is CASTPGGFSYEQYF. As DNA, the CDR3 is TGTGCCAGCACCCCGGGGGGGTTCTCCTACGAGCAGTACTTC.

This clone has just one count. The chain employs TRBV6-5 and TRBJ2-7; perhaps TRBD2 as D (5 bases). The CDR3 is 15 residues long. The V gene's germline CDR1 is MNHEY and CDR2 SVGAGI. Trimming pared 6 bases from V and 3 bases from J, leaving 18 bases between. CDR3 loop: CASSPRRGSLYEQYF. The CDR3 nucleotides read TGTGCCAGCAGCCCCCGCCGGGGTTCTCTCTACGAGCAGTACTTC.

The chain is built from TRBV9 and TRBJ1-2, with unresolved D. This CDR3 contains 13 residues. The ends were cut back, 3 bases at V and 6 bases at J, with 12 bases in the middle. Germline V gives CDR1 SGDLS, CDR2 YYNGEE. For the CDR3, the DNA is TGTGCCAGCAGCGCCGGAAACAGTAATGGCTACACCTTC. It codes for CASSAGNSNGYTF.

The chain uses TRBV7-8 and TRBJ1-2; maybe TRBD1 (6 bases). V gave up 1 base and J gave up 4 bases, with 16 bases separating them. Germline CDR1 and CDR2: SGHVS and FQNEAQ. The CDR3 consists of 16 residues. This CDR3 is CASSLVLSDRFYGYTF. Here the CDR3 DNA reads TGTGCCAGCAGCTTAGTATTATCGGACAGATTCTATGGCTACACCTTC.

This chain joins TRBV3-1 (or the pseudogene TRBV3-2) and TRBJ2-1; 7 bases are a match to TRBD2. Germline assignment: CDR1 LGHDT and CDR2 YNNKEL (reference sequence). The V and J ends lost 0 bases and 6 bases, in that order; junction bases with no gene match: 11. CDR3 length: 17 amino acids. The CDR3 bases are TGTGCCAGCAGCCAAGATAGCCCCGGGAGGACGGTCAATGAGCAGTTCTTC. Protein: CASSQDSPGRTVNEQFF.

In its sample, this clone was seen many times. The J gene is TRBJ1-1, the V gene TRBV3-1 (or the pseudogene TRBV3-2), with a possible D match to TRBD1 (5 bases). The CDR3 loop spans 12 amino acids. Per the germline V gene, CDR1 is LGHDT and CDR2 is YNNKEL (reference sequence). V gave up 7 bases and J gave up 5 bases, with 11 bases separating them. In DNA form, the CDR3 reads TGTGCCAGCACCATCGGGGGGACTGAAGCTTTCTTT. Protein product: CASTIGGTEAFF.

The chain carries TRBV28 and TRBJ2-5; 8 nucleotides align to TRBD2. The CDR3 sequence is 15 residues long. V was clipped by 5 bases and J by 5 bases; unmatched bases: 10. Per germline, CDR1 MDHEN and CDR2 SYDVKM. This chain's CDR3 is CASSLPGGGEETQYF. CDR3 coding DNA: TGTGCCAGCAGTCTTCCCGGGGGGGGCGAGGAGACCCAGTACTTC.

The chain joins TRBV7-2 to TRBJ2-6; 11 bases line up with TRBD2. Germline lookup yields CDR1 SGHTA and CDR2 FQGNSA. V lost 6 bases to trimming and J lost 0 bases; unmatched junction nucleotides: 10. The CDR3 runs to 19 residues. The CDR3 coding sequence is TGTGCCAGCAGTCGTCGCGGGACTAGCGGCTCCTCTGGGGCCAACGTCCTGACTTTC. This codes for CASSRRGTSGSSGANVLTF.